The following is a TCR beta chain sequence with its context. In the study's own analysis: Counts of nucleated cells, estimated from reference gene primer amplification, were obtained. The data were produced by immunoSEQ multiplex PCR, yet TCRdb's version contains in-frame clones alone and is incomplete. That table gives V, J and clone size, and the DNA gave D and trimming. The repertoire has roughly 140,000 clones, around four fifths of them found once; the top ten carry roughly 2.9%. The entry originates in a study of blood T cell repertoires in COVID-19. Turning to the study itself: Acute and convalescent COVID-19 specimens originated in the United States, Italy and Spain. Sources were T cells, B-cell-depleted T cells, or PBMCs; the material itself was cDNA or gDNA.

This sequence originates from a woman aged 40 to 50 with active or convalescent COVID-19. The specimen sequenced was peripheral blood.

The CDR3 DNA reads TGTGCCAGCAGCGTAGGTGGGACTAGAGACTACGAGCAGTACTTC. It translates to CASSVGGTRDYEQYF. The chain employs TRBV9 and TRBJ2-7; 8 nucleotides match TRBD2. The V gene's germline CDR1 is SGDLS and CDR2 YYNGEE. This CDR3 region has 15 residues. Losses at the gene ends were 0 bases for V and 3 bases for J; bases not matched to a gene: 5.